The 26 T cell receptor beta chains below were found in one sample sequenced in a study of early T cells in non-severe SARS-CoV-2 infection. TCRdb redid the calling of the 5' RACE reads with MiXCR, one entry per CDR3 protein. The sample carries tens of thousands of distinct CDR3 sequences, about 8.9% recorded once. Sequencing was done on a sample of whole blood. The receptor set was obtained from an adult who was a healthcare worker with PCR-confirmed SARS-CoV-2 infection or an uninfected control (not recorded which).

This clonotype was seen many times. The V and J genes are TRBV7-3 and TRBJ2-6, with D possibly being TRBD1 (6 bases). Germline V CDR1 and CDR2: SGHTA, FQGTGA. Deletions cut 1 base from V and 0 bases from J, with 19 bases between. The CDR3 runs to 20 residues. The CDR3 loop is CASSLNWQGPLSSGANVLTF. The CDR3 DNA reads TGTGCCAGCAGCTTAAATTGGCAGGGGCCTCTCTCCTCTGGGGCCAACGTCCTGACTTTC.

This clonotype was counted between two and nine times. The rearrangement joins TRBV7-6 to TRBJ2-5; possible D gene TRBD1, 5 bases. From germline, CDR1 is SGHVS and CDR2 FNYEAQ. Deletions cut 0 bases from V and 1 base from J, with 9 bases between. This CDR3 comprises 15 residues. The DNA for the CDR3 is TGTGCCAGCAGCTTAGCGATCCAGGGCCAAGAGACCCAGTACTTC. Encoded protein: CASSLAIQGQETQYF.

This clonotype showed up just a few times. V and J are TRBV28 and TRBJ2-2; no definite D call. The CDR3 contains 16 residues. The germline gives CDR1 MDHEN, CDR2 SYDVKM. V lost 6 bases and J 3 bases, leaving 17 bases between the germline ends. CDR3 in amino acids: CASSPFYHPDTGELFF. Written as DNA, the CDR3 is TGTGCCAGCAGCCCCTTTTATCACCCGGACACCGGGGAGCTGTTTTTT.

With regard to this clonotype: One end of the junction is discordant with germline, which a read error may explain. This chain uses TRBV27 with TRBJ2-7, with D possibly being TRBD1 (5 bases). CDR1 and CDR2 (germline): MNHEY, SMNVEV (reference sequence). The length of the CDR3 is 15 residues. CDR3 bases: TGTGCCTGCAGTTTATCCGGCAGGGAAGACTACGAGCAGTACTTC. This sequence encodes CACSLSGREDYEQYF.

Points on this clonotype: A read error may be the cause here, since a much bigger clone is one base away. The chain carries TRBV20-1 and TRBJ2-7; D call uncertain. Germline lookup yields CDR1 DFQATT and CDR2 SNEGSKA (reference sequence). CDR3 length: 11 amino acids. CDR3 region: CSASPATEQHF. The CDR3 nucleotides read TGCAGTGCTAGTCCAGCAACCGAGCAGCACTTC.

In DNA, the CDR3 is TGTGCCACCAGTGATTTACCCGGGACAGGGAAGTCCTACAATGAGCAGTTCTTC. Its protein product is CATSDLPGTGKSYNEQFF. The chain joins TRBV24-1 to TRBJ2-1, with 9 bases that match TRBD1. CDR3 size: 18 residues. J lost 1 base, V lost 1 base, and 7 bases had no gene match. Germline CDR1 reads KGHDR; CDR2 reads SFDVKD.

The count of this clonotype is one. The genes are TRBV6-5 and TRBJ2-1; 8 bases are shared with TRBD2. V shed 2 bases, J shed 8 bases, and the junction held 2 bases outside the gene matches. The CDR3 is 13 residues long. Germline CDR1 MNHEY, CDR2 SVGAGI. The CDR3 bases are TGTGCCAGCAGTTACACTAGCGGATATGAGCAGTTCTTC. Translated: CASSYTSGYEQFF.

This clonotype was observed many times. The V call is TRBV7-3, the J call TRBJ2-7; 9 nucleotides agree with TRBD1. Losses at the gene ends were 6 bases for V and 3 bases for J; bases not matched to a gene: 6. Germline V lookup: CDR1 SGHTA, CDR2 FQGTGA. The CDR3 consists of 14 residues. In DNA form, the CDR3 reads TGTGCCAGCAGGGAGGGACAGGGCAGCTACGAGCAGTACTTC. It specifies CASREGQGSYEQYF.

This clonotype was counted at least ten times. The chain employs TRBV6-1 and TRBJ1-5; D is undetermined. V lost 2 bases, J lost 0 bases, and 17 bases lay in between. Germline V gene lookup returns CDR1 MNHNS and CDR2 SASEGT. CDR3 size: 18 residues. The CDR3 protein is CASSEFRWVGYSNQPQHF. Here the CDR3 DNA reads TGTGCCAGCAGTGAATTTCGCTGGGTAGGGTATAGCAATCAGCCCCAGCATTTT.

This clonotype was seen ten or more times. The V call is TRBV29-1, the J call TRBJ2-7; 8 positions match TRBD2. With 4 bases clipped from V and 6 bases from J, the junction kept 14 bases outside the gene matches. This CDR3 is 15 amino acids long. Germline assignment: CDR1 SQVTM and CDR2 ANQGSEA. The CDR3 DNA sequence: TGCAGCGTTGCTATGGGAGCGGGAGTACGGGTCGAGCAGTACTTC. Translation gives CSVAMGAGVRVEQYF.

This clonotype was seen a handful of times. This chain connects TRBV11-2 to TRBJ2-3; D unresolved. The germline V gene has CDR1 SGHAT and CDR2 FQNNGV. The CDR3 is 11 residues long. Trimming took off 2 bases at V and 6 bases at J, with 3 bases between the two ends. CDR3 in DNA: TGTGCCAGCAGCTTAATGGATACGCAGTATTTT. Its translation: CASSLMDTQYF. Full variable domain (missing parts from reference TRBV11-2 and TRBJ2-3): EAGVAQSPRYKIIEKRQSVAFWCNPISGHATLYWYQQILGQGPKLLIQFQNNGVVDDSQLPKDRFSAERLKGVDSTLKIQPAKLEDSAVYLCASSLMDTQYFGPGTRLTVL.

CDR3 amino acids: CASSQYHIDTQYF. Written as DNA, the CDR3 is TGCGCCAGCAGCCAATACCACATAGATACGCAGTATTTT. The chain links TRBV4-1 to TRBJ2-3; D gene ambiguous. V shed 2 bases and J shed 5 bases, with 8 bases lying between them. Germline CDR1 and CDR2: MGHRA and YSYEKL. The CDR3 covers 13 residues.

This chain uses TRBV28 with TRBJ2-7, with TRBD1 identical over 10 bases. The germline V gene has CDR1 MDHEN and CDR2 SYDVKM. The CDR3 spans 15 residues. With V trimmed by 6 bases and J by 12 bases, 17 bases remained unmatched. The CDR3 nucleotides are TGTGCCAGCAGCCCCTTGGGACAGGGGTATTTGGTGATGTACTTC. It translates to CASSPLGQGYLVMYF. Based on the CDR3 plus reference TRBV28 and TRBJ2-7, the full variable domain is DVKVTQSSRYLVKRTGEKVFLECVQDMDHENMFWYRQDPGLGLRLIYFSYDVKMKEKGDIPEGYSVSREKKERFSLILESASTNQTSMYLCASSPLGQGYLVMYFGPGTRLTVT.

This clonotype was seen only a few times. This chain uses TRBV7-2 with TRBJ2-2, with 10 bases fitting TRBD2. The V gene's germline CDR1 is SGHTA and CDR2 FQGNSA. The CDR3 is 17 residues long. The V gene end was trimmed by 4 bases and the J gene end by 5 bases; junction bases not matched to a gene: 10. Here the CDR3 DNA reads TGTGCCAGCAGCTCTTCTAGCGGGAGTGTTGGGACCGGGGAGCTGTTTTTT. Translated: CASSSSSGSVGTGELFF.

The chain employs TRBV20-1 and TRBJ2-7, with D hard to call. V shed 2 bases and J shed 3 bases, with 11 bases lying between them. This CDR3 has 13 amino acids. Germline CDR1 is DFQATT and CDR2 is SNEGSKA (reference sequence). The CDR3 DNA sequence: TGCAGTGCTAGAACAGTGTTACGCTACGAGCAGTACTTC. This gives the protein CSARTVLRYEQYF.

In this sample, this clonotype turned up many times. The CDR3 region is CASSSPTGSTTDTQYF. In nucleotides, the CDR3 is TGTGCCAGCAGTTCCCCGACAGGGTCGACCACAGATACGCAGTATTTT. The rearrangement links TRBV28 to TRBJ2-3; 7 bases fit TRBD1. Germline CDR1 reads MDHEN; CDR2 reads SYDVKM. The CDR3 has 16 residues. V dropped 4 bases and J dropped 2; count of bases not matched to a gene: 9. Looking up the rest from reference TRBV28 and TRBJ2-3 gives the full variable domain: DVKVTQSSRYLVKRTGEKVFLECVQDMDHENMFWYRQDPGLGLRLIYFSYDVKMKEKGDIPEGYSVSREKKERFSLILESASTNQTSMYLCASSSPTGSTTDTQYFGPGTRLTVL.

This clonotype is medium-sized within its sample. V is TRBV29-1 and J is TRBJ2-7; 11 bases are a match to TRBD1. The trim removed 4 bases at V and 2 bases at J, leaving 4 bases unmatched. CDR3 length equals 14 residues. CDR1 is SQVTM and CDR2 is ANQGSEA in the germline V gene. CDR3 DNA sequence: TGCAGCGTTGCGGGACAGGGGGTAACCTACGAGCAGTACTTC. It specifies CSVAGQGVTYEQYF.

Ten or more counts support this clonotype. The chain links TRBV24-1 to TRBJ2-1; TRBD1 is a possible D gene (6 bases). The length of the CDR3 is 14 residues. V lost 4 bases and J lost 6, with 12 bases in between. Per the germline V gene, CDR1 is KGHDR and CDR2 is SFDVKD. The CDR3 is CATSEDSLSNEQFF. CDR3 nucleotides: TGTGCCACCAGTGAGGACAGCTTGAGCAATGAGCAGTTCTTC.

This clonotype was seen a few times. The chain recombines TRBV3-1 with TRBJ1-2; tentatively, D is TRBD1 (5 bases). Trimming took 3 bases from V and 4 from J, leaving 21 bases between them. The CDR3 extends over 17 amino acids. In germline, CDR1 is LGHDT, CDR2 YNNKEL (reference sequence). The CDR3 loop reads CASSHRGRFGELYGYTF. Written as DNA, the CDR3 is TGTGCCAGCAGCCATAGGGGAAGGTTCGGAGAACTCTATGGCTACACCTTC.

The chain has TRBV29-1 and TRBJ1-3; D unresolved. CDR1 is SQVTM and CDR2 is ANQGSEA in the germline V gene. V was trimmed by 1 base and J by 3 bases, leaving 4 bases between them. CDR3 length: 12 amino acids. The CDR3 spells CSVEGGGNTIYF. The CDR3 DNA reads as TGCAGCGTTGAAGGGGGTGGAAACACCATATATTTT.

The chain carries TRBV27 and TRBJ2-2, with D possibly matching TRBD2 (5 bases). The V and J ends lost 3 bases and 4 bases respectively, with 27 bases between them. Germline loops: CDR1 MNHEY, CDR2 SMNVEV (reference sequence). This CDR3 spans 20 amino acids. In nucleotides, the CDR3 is TGTGCCAGCAGTTTTTTCCCCCTGGGTAAAATGGAACGGGGCACCGGGGAGCTGTTTTTT. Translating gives CASSFFPLGKMERGTGELFF.

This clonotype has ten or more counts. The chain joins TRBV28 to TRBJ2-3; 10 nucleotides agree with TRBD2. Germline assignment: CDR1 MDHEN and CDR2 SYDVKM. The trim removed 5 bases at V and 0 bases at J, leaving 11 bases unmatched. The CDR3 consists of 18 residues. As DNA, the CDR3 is TGTGCCAGCAGTGGACTAGCGGAACTCGTGCCTAGCACAGATACGCAGTATTTT. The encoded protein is CASSGLAELVPSTDTQYF.

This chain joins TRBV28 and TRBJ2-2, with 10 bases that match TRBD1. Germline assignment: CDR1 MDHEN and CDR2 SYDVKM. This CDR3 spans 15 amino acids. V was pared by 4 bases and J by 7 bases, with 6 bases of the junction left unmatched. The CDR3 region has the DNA TGTGCCAGCAGTTCCGGGACAGGGGTTCTCGGGGAGCTGTTTTTT. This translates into CASSSGTGVLGELFF.

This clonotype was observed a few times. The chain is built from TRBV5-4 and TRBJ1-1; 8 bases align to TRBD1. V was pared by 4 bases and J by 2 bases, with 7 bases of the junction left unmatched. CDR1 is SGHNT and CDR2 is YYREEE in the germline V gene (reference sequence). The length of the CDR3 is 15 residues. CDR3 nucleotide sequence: TGTGCCAGCAGCCAAGGGCCAGGGGGCAACACTGAAGCTTTCTTT. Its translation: CASSQGPGGNTEAFF.

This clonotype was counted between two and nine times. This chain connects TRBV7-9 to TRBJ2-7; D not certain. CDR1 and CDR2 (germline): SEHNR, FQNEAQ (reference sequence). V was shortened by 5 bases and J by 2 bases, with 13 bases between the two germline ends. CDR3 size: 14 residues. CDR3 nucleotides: TGTGCCAGCAGCCGAATGGTAGACACCTACGAGCAGTACTTC. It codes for CASSRMVDTYEQYF.

CDR3 coding DNA: TGTGCCAGCAGCTCCCACTCGGTCTCCTACAATGAGCAGTTCTTC. Translation gives CASSSHSVSYNEQFF. The chain recombines TRBV7-3 with TRBJ2-1; no reliable D call. Germline V gives CDR1 SGHTA, CDR2 FQGTGA. The V end lost 4 bases, the J end lost 0 bases, and 10 bases lay between the germline ends. The CDR3 totals 15 residues.